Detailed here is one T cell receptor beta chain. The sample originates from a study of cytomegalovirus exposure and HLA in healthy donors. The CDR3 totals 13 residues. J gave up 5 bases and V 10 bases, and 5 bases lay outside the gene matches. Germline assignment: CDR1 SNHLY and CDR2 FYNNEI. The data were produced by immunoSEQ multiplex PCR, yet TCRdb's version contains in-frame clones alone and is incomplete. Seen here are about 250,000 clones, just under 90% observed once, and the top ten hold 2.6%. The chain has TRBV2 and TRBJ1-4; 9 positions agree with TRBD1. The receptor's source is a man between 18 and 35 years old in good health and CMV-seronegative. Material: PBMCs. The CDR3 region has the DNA TGTGCCACCCCCGGGACAGGGAATGAAAAACTGTTTTTT. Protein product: CATPGTGNEKLFF.